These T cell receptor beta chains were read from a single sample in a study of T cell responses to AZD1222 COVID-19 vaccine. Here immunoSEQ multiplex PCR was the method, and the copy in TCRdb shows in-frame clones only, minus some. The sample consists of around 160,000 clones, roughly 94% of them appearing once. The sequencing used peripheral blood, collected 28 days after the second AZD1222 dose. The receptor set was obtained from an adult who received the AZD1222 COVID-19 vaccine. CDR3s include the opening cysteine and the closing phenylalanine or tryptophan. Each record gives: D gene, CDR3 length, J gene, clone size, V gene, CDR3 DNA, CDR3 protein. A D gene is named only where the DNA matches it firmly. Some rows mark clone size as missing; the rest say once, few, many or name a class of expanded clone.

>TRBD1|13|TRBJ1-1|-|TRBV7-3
TGTGCCAGCAGCATTCCGGGACAGAAGGTGGCTTTCTTT
CASSIPGQKVAFF
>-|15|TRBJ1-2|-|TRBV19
TGTGCCAGTAGTCTCCGGACGGGACGAGGGGATGGCTACACCTTC
CASSLRTGRGDGYTF
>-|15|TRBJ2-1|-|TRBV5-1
TGCGCCAGCAGCTCGGGATTAAGCTCCTACAATGAGCAGTTCTTC
CASSSGLSSYNEQFF
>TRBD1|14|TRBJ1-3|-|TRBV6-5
TGTGCCAGCAGTCCGGGACAGGGGGAAAACACCATATATTTT
CASSPGQGENTIYF
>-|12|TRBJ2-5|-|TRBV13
TGTGCCAGCAGCTTGGCCGGAGAGACCCAGTACTTC
CASSLAGETQYF
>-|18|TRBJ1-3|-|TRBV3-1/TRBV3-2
TGTGCCAGCAGCCATGTTCAACTCGGGGGCGAGACTGGAAACACCATATATTTT
CASSHVQLGGETGNTIYF
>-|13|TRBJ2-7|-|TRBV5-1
TGCGCCAGCAGCTTAATCCCCTGGGACGAGCAGTACTTC
CASSLIPWDEQYF
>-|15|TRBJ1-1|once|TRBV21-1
TGTGCCAGCAGCAATAAAGAGGGCTGGAGCACTGAAGCTTTCTTT
CASSNKEGWSTEAFF
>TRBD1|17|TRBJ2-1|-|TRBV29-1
TGCAGCGTTGTCAGGGGACAGGGGGTTTCACGATACAATGAGCAGTTCTTC
CSVVRGQGVSRYNEQFF
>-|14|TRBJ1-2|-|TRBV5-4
TGTGCGGATGAATCGCGGGGACCCCTAGGAGGCTACACCTTC
CADESRGPLGGYTF
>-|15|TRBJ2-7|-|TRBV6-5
TGTGCCAGCAGCAAAGAGGACAGTCCCTTCTACGAGCAGTACTTC
CASSKEDSPFYEQYF
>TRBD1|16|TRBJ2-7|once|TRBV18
TGTGCCAGCTCACCACAGGTAGGGGGCCTCTCCTACGAGCAGTACTTC
CASSPQVGGLSYEQYF
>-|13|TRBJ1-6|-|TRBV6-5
TGTGCCAGCAGTTACTCGAATTTGTCACCCCTCCACTTT
CASSYSNLSPLHF
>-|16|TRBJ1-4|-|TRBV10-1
TGCGCCAGCTATTTGAAGCCGGGAAAAATGGAAGAAAAACTGTTTTTT
CASYLKPGKMEEKLFF
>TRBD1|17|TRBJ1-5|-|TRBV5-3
TGTGCCAGAAGCGGCCGAGACAGGGGTAAAGACAATCAGCCCCAGCATTTT
CARSGRDRGKDNQPQHF
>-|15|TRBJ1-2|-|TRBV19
TGTGCCAGTAGTATAGATCCCGAGGCTAACTATGGCTACACCTTC
CASSIDPEANYGYTF
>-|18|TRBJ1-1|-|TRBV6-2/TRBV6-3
TGTGCCAGCAGTTTAAGGCACCCCGCCGGACAGTTGAACACTGAAGCTTTCTTT
CASSLRHPAGQLNTEAFF
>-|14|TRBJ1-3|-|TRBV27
TGTGCCAGCAGCCGGGGGGTCGCAGGAAACACCATATATTTT
CASSRGVAGNTIYF
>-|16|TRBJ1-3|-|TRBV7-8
TGTGCCAGCAGCTACTATGGGCACAACTCTGGAAACACCATATATTTT
CASSYYGHNSGNTIYF
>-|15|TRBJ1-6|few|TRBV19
TGTGCCAGTAGTTCTATCTCTAGATATAATTCACCCCTCCACTTT
CASSSISRYNSPLHF
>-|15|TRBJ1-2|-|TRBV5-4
TGTGCCAGCAGCTTGACGACTGGTGGCTTCGGTGGCTACACCTTC
CASSLTTGGFGGYTF
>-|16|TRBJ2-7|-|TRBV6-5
TGTGCCAGCAGTTACTCGGACGGACACATCACCTACGAGCAGTACTTC
CASSYSDGHITYEQYF
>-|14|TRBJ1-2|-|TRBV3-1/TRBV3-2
TGTGCCAGCAGACCCTTCGGGACATTCTATGGCTACACCTTC
CASRPFGTFYGYTF
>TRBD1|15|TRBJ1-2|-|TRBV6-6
TGTGCCAGCCTGTCAGGGGGCAGGGAGGGGAACGGCTACACCTTC
CASLSGGREGNGYTF
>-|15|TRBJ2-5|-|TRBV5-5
TGTGCCAGCAGCACCTGGACAAGGGTAAAAGAGACCCAGTACTTC
CASSTWTRVKETQYF
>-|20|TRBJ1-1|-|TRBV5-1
TGCGCCAGAACCCTCGGTACAGGGTATTACTGGGCGTTTTCTGACACTGAAGCTTTCTTT
CARTLGTGYYWAFSDTEAFF
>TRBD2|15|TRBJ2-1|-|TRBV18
TGTGCCAGCTCACCTACTAGCGGGGGGGCGAATGAGCAGTTCTTC
CASSPTSGGANEQFF
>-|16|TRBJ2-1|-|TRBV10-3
TGTGCCATCAGTGAGTCGGGTGCAGGGGGGCGGGCTGAGCAGTTCTTC
CAISESGAGGRAEQFF
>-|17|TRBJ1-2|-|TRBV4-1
TGCGCCAGCAGCCAAGAGCAGGCAGGGATCCGTAACTATGGCTACACCTTC
CASSQEQAGIRNYGYTF
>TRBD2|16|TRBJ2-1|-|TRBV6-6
TGTGCCAGCAGCCTTCCCGCTAGCGGGGGGGGGAATGAGCAGTTCTTC
CASSLPASGGGNEQFF
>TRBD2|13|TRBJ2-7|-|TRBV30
TGTGCCTGGAGTGTCGGGGGGGCTTACGAGCAGTACTTC
CAWSVGGAYEQYF
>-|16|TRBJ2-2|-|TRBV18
TGTGCCAGCTCACCATCCCCGGGTACAGAGACCGGGGAGCTGTTTTTT
CASSPSPGTETGELFF
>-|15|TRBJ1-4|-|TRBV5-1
TGCGCCAGCAGCTTAAGGACCGCGGCTAATGAAAAACTGTTTTTT
CASSLRTAANEKLFF
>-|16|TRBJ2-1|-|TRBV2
TGTGCCAGCAAAACAGAGGACAGTTACCTGGCAAATGAGCAGTTCTTC
CASKTEDSYLANEQFF
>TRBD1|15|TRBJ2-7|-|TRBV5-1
TGCGCCAGCAGCTTCCTTGGGACAGACTCCTACGAGCAGTACTTC
CASSFLGTDSYEQYF
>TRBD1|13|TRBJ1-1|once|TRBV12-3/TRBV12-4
TGTGCCAGCAGTTTGACAGGGGACACTGAAGCTTTCTTT
CASSLTGDTEAFF
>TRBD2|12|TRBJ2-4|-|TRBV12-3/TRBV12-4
TGTGCCAGCCGGGGGAGGGGAAACATTCAGTACTTC
CASRGRGNIQYF
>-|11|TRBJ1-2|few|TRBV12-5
TGTGCTAGTGGTTTGGGGTATGGCTACACCTTC
CASGLGYGYTF
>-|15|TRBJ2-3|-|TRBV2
TGTGCCAGCAGTGCCACTAGCTCCAGCACAGATACGCAGTATTTT
CASSATSSSTDTQYF
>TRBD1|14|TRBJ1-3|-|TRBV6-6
TGTGCCAGCAGTTTCGGTACAGGGGGCGACACCATATATTTT
CASSFGTGGDTIYF
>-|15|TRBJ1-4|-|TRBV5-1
TGCGCCAGCAGCCTGGGTTTGGGAGGAAATGAAAAACTGTTTTTT
CASSLGLGGNEKLFF
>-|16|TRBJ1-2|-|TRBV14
TGTGCCAGCAGCCAAGATTTTGCCGGCCCCGGCTGGGGCTACACCTTC
CASSQDFAGPGWGYTF
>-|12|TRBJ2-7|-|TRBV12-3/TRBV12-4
TGTGCCAGCAGCCCCACAGGCTACGAGCAGTACTTC
CASSPTGYEQYF
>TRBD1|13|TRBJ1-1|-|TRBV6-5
TGTGCCAGCAGGATGACAGGGTCCCCTGAAGCTTTCTTT
CASRMTGSPEAFF
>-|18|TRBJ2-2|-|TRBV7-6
TGTGCCAGCAGTTTTCCCTCGGACGGAAAGGATAACACCGGGGAGCTGTTTTTT
CASSFPSDGKDNTGELFF
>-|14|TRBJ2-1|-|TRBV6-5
TGTGCCAGCAGTTATTCGGACACCTACAATGAGCAGTTCTTC
CASSYSDTYNEQFF